This TCR beta chain came from a study of tumor-infiltrating lymphocytes in primary liver carcinoma. Broader study findings: Blood's top-250-clone fraction was significantly lower than that of tumors (p = 0.039).

Germline V gene data show CDR1 as SGHTA and CDR2 as FQGNSA. V was trimmed by 3 bases and J by 2 bases, leaving 7 bases between them. This CDR3 contains 13 residues. Scientists recovered RNA and DNA together from approximately 20-30 mg of unsorted bulk tissue. The template, approximately 500 ng total RNA, yielded TCR beta cDNA made with a constant-region primer. For TCR beta, libraries were produced by three nested multiplex PCR rounds using slightly modified ARM-PCR. TRBV1-TRBV30 forward and Cbeta reverse primers drove the first two roughly 9-cycle rounds. In TCRdb, the multiplex PCR reads were re-called with MiXCR into one record per CDR3 protein. The repertoire includes 25,000 or so distinct CDR3 sequences, roughly three quarters of them detected once, and about 31% sits in the top ten. Notes on this clonotype: What it binds is not known.

This chain links TRBV7-2 with TRBJ1-1; possible D gene TRBD1, 6 bases. Material for sequencing was liver tumor tissue from sampling region 5. Subset meaning: tumor region T5, tumor centre. The clonotype was recovered from a woman in her thirties with primary liver carcinoma and hepatitis B virus infection. The CDR3 reads CASSFGGNTEAFF. The CDR3 DNA is TGTGCCAGCAGCTTCGGGGGCAACACTGAAGCTTTCTTT.